A single sample gave rise to the 10 T cell receptor beta chains below, sequenced in a study of T-cell memory formation after mild COVID-19. MiXCR was run by TCRdb on the 5' RACE reads, yielding one entry per CDR3 protein. The table shows about 410,000 distinct CDR3 sequences, with 23% occurring only once. Material: PBMCs or a T cell subset sorted from them (not recorded which). All receptors come from an adult woman who had mild COVID-19 (a few samples of this study predate the infection). Cell type and time point are not known.

V and J are TRBV15 and TRBJ2-7; 9 bases map to TRBD1. J was trimmed by 3 bases and V by 2 bases; bases with no gene match: 5. Germline lookup yields CDR1 LNHNV and CDR2 YYDKDF (reference sequence). CDR3 size: 15 residues. In DNA, the CDR3 is TGTGCCACCAGCAGACCCGGGACAGGGATCTACGAGCAGTACTTC. Translated, it gives CATSRPGTGIYEQYF.

A few counts support this clonotype. This sequence joins TRBV18 and TRBJ2-7; TRBD1 agrees at 7 bases. CDR1 and CDR2 from the germline V gene are KGHSH and LQKENI. V shed 3 bases, J shed 3 bases, and the junction held 2 bases outside the gene matches. The CDR3 is 13 amino acids. CDR3 nucleotide sequence: TGTGCCAGCTCACCGGACAGGATCTACGAGCAGTACTTC. Translated, it gives CASSPDRIYEQYF.

CDR3 region: CASRKDSSDTQYF. In nucleotides, the CDR3 is TGCGCCAGCAGAAAGGACAGTTCAGATACGCAGTATTTT. The chain carries TRBV4-1 and TRBJ2-3, with D maybe TRBD1 (6 bases). This CDR3 has 13 amino acids. The V gene lost 6 bases and the J gene lost 4 bases, with 11 bases spanning the gap. CDR1 and CDR2 from the germline V gene are MGHRA and YSYEKL.

The rearrangement joins TRBV2 to TRBJ2-1; 9 bases line up with TRBD1. Germline loops: CDR1 SNHLY, CDR2 FYNNEI. Trimming cost V 3 bases and J 1 base; bases outside gene matches: 1. The CDR3 runs to 15 residues. In DNA form, the CDR3 reads TGTGCCAGCAGTGAGGGACAGGGTTCCTACAATGAGCAGTTCTTC. The encoded protein is CASSEGQGSYNEQFF.

The sample holds many counts of this clonotype. V gene TRBV7-9 combines with J gene TRBJ2-3; 10 bases line up with TRBD1. This CDR3 contains 12 residues. Germline V gives CDR1 SEHNR, CDR2 FQNEAQ (reference sequence). J gave up 6 bases and V 10 bases, and 4 bases lay outside the gene matches. CDR3 region: CATRQGADTQYF. CDR3 coding DNA: TGTGCCACAAGACAGGGGGCGGATACGCAGTATTTT.

This clonotype was seen only a few times. J is TRBJ1-6 and V is TRBV20-1, with 7 bases fitting TRBD1. The CDR3 contains 14 residues. V gave up 4 bases and J gave up 7 bases; unmatched junction bases: 7. Germline V lookup: CDR1 DFQATT, CDR2 SNEGSKA (reference sequence). The CDR3 protein is CSAINRGWNSPLHF. As DNA, the CDR3 is TGCAGTGCTATTAACAGGGGTTGGAATTCACCCCTCCACTTT.

V is TRBV5-1 and J is TRBJ1-4; a weak D match, TRBD1 (5 bases). Trimming cost V 4 bases and J 3 bases, with 10 bases left between them. The CDR3 has 14 amino acids. Germline CDR1 and CDR2: SGHRS and YFSETQ. This CDR3 reads CASSLQDSNEKLFF. Written as DNA, the CDR3 is TGCGCCAGCAGCCTACAGGACTCTAATGAAAAACTGTTTTTT.

This clonotype came up a few times. The chain is built from TRBV25-1 and TRBJ2-5; 9 bases line up with TRBD1. There are 15 residues in the CDR3. V gave up 3 bases and J gave up 5 bases; unmatched junction bases: 7. Per germline, CDR1 MGHDK and CDR2 SYGVNS. In DNA, the CDR3 is TGTGCCAGCAGTGAGCGGACAGGGGTCATGGAGACCCAGTACTTC. This sequence encodes CASSERTGVMETQYF.

This sequence joins TRBV7-6 and TRBJ2-5, with D hard to call. Germline V gene sequence: CDR1 SGHVS, CDR2 FNYEAQ. CDR3 length: 15 residues. V shed 1 base and J shed 2 bases, with 11 bases lying between them. This CDR3 is CASSLEPTRQETQYF. In DNA, the CDR3 is TGTGCCAGCAGCTTAGAACCTACCCGTCAAGAGACCCAGTACTTC.

This clonotype came up many times. The chain joins TRBV7-2 to TRBJ2-5; no clear D. The CDR3 covers 11 residues. Trimming pared 5 bases from V and 7 bases from J, leaving 8 bases between. Germline assignment: CDR1 SGHTA and CDR2 FQGNSA. The CDR3 is CASSPGWTQYF. The DNA of the CDR3 is TGTGCCAGCAGCCCCGGGTGGACCCAGTACTTC.